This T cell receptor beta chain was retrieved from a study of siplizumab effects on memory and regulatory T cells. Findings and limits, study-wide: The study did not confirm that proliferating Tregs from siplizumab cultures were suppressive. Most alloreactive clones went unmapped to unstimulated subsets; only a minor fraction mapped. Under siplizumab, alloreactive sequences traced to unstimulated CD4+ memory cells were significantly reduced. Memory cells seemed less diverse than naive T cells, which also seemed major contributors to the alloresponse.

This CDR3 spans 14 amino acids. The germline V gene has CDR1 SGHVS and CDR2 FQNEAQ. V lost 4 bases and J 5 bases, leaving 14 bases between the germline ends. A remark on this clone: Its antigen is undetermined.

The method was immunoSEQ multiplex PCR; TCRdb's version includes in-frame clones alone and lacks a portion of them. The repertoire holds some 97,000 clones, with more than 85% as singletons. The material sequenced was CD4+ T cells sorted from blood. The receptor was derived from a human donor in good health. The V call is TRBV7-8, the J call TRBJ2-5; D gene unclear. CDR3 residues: CASSSSKGMETQYF. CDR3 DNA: TGTGCCAGCAGCTCGTCTAAAGGGATGGAGACCCAGTACTTC.